Detailed here is one TCR beta chain. Its antigen is as yet unknown. The data originate from a study of intratumoral heterogeneity in liver cancer. Points from the study as a whole: Tumor-infiltrating lymphocytes were acknowledged as under-represented in the sampling.

The hepatocellular carcinoma nodule was sampled at distinct, geographically separated regions. Sequenced by immunoSEQ multiplex PCR; TCRdb stores in-frame clones only, minus some. This table has 6,000 to 7,000 clones, about 55% appearing once. This material consisted of tumor tissue, taken before any cancer treatment. The sequence was collected from a man in his 70s with hepatocellular carcinoma.

The CDR3 DNA follows: TGTGCCAGCAGTTACTCCGGGACAGGGGGCACCGGATCCTACGAGCAGTACTTC. Protein sequence: CASSYSGTGGTGSYEQYF. The rearrangement joins TRBV6-2 or TRBV6-3 to TRBJ2-7, with 12 nucleotides matching TRBD1. The germline V gene encodes CDR1 MNHEY and CDR2 SVGEGT. V lost 0 bases and J lost 1; bases outside the gene matches: 7. CDR3 length: 18 residues.